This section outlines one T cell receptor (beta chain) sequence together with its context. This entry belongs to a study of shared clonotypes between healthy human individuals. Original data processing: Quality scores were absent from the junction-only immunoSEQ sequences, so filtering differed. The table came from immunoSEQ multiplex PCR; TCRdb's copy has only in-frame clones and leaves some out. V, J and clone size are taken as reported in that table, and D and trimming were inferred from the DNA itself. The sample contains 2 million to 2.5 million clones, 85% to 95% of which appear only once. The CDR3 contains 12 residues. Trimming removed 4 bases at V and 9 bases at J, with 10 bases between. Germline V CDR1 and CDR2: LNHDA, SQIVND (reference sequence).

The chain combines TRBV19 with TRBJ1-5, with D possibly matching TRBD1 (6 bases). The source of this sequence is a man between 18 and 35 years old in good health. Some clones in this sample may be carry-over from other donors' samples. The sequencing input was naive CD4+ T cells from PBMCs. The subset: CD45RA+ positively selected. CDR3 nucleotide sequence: TGTGCCAGTAGTACCAAACAGGGGCCCCAGCATTTT. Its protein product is CASSTKQGPQHF. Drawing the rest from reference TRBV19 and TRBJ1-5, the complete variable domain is DGGITQSPKYLFRKEGQNVTLSCEQNLNHDAMYWYRQDPGQGLRLIYYSQIVNDFQKGDIAEGYSVSREKKESFPLTVTSAQKNPTAFYLCASSTKQGPQHFGDGTRLSIL.